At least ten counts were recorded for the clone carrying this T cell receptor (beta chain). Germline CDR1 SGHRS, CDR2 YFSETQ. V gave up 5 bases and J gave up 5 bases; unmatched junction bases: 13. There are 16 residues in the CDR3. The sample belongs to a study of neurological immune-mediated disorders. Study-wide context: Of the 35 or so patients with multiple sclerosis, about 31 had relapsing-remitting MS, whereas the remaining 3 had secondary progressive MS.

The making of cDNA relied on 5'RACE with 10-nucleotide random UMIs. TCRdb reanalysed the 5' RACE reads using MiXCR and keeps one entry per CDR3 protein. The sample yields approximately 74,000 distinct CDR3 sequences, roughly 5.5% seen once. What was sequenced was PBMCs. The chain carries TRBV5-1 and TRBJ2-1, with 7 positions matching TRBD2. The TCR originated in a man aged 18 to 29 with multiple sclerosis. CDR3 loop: CASSGQRGTAHNEQFF. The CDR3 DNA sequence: TGCGCCAGCAGTGGGCAGCGGGGCACGGCACACAATGAGCAGTTCTTC.